A single sample gave rise to the 24 T cell receptor beta chains below, sequenced in a study of blood T cell repertoires in COVID-19. Some clones are missing from TCRdb's copy, which holds only in-frame ones; the method was immunoSEQ multiplex PCR. Here the sample spans a few hundred thousand clones, 75% to 95% being singletons. The sample comprised peripheral blood. The source of these receptors is a person aged 18 to 29 with COVID-19, enrolled during active disease.

V usage is TRBV9 and J usage is TRBJ2-7, with 7 bases fitting TRBD2. Germline CDR1 is SGDLS and CDR2 is YYNGEE. V gave up 2 bases and J gave up 6 bases; unmatched junction bases: 5. There are 13 residues in the CDR3. CDR3 DNA sequence: TGTGCCAGCAGCGTCGGGACTACTACCGAGCAGTACTTC. This encodes CASSVGTTTEQYF.

This clone was seen once. The rearrangement uses TRBV13 and TRBJ1-1, with D unresolved. The CDR3 spans 14 residues. Germline V CDR1 and CDR2: PRHDT, FYEKMQ (reference sequence). V gave up 5 bases and J gave up 0 bases, with 10 bases separating them. The CDR3 sequence is CASSTDWLNTEAFF. The CDR3, as DNA: TGTGCCAGCAGCACGGACTGGCTGAACACTGAAGCTTTCTTT.

This chain links TRBV4-1 with TRBJ1-4, with 10 nucleotides matching TRBD1. Germline assignment: CDR1 MGHRA and CDR2 YSYEKL. V lost 1 base to trimming and J lost 7 bases; unmatched junction nucleotides: 9. The CDR3 has 17 residues. DNA for the CDR3: TGCGCCAGCAGCCAAGGTTTGGGACAGGGGAGAGGTGAAAAACTGTTTTTT. This translates into CASSQGLGQGRGEKLFF.

The chain has TRBV24-1 and TRBJ1-3; TRBD1 is a possible D gene (5 bases). The germline gives CDR1 KGHDR, CDR2 SFDVKD. The ends were cut back, 0 bases at V and 4 bases at J, with 9 bases in the middle. The CDR3 is made up of 15 amino acids. The CDR3 sequence is CATSDLQGEGNTIYF. As DNA, the CDR3 is TGTGCCACCAGTGATTTGCAGGGCGAGGGAAACACCATATATTTT.

Concerning this clone: The sample has other DNA sequences that encode this CDR3 too. This rearrangement joins TRBV19 to TRBJ1-5; 9 bases agree with TRBD1. V lost 0 bases and J lost 1; bases outside the gene matches: 4. Per the germline V gene, CDR1 is LNHDA and CDR2 is SQIVND (reference sequence). This CDR3 contains 17 residues. The CDR3 coding sequence is TGTGCCAGTAGTATAGACCCCGGACAGGGGAGCAATCAGCCCCAGCATTTT. It is translated as CASSIDPGQGSNQPQHF. Based on the CDR3 plus reference TRBV19 and TRBJ1-5, the full variable domain is DGGITQSPKYLFRKEGQNVTLSCEQNLNHDAMYWYRQDPGQGLRLIYYSQIVNDFQKGDIAEGYSVSREKKESFPLTVTSAQKNPTAFYLCASSIDPGQGSNQPQHFGDGTRLSIL.

Worth noting for this clone: The germline gene is not matched at one end of the junction; a read error may be the cause. The sample carries other DNA sequences with the same CDR3. This chain uses TRBV27 with TRBJ2-7, with TRBD1 identical over 7 bases. The CDR3 is 13 residues long. The germline V gene encodes CDR1 MNHEY and CDR2 SMNVEV (reference sequence). The CDR3 reads CATSFGDSYEQYF. In nucleotides, the CDR3 is TGTGCCACCAGTTTTGGGGACAGCTACGAGCAGTACTTC.

The chain links TRBV10-3 to TRBJ2-1, with 9 bases identical to TRBD2. J lost 8 bases, V lost 3 bases, and 2 bases had no gene match. The CDR3 length is 13 residues. Per germline, CDR1 ENHRY and CDR2 SYGVKD. The DNA for the CDR3 is TGTGCCATCAGTGATGGCGGGAGGGATGAGCAGTTCTTC. Residues: CAISDGGRDEQFF.

The chain employs TRBV14 and TRBJ2-1, with 7 positions matching TRBD2. Germline V gene data show CDR1 as SGHDN and CDR2 as FVKESK. V lost 4 bases, J lost 2 bases, and 8 bases stayed unmatched. The CDR3 loop spans 16 amino acids. CDR3 residues: CASSLKSGTAYNEQFF. For the CDR3, the DNA is TGTGCCAGCAGCCTAAAAAGCGGGACTGCCTACAATGAGCAGTTCTTC.

V is TRBV28 and J is TRBJ2-3; 10 bases fit TRBD2. Germline V gene lookup returns CDR1 MDHEN and CDR2 SYDVKM. The CDR3 totals 19 residues. J lost 1 base, V lost 6 bases, and 16 bases had no gene match. The CDR3 nucleotides read TGTGCCAGCAGGAGGACTAGCGGCCGAGTGATGAAGGGCACAGATACGCAGTATTTT. This codes for CASRRTSGRVMKGTDTQYF.

CDR3 sequence (DNA): TGTGCCGCCGATCAGGGCGGCACTGAAGCTTTCTTT. The encoded protein is CAADQGGTEAFF. This chain links TRBV10-3 with TRBJ1-1; D is perhaps TRBD1 (5 bases). Germline values: CDR1 ENHRY, CDR2 SYGVKD. V lost 11 bases, J lost 4 bases, and 14 bases lay in between. CDR3 size: 12 residues.

The chain is built from TRBV6-1 and TRBJ1-1; weak D call: TRBD1 (5 bases). CDR1 MNHNS and CDR2 SASEGT come from the germline V gene. The CDR3 contains 15 residues. Trimming stripped 2 bases from V and 5 bases from J, with 15 bases between. The chain's CDR3 is CASSELEGDRTEAFF. The CDR3 nucleotides read TGTGCCAGCAGTGAATTGGAAGGGGATCGGACTGAAGCTTTCTTT.

The V call is TRBV5-1, the J call TRBJ2-7, with 10 positions matching TRBD2. The CDR3 runs to 15 residues. Trimming took 4 bases from V and 3 from J; bases not matched to a gene: 7. Germline V gene lookup returns CDR1 SGHRS and CDR2 YFSETQ. CDR3 residues: CASSPLAGDFYEQYF. The CDR3 DNA is TGCGCCAGCAGCCCCCTAGCGGGAGATTTCTACGAGCAGTACTTC. Full variable domain (missing parts from reference TRBV5-1 and TRBJ2-7): KAGVTQTPRYLIKTRGQQVTLSCSPISGHRSVSWYQQTPGQGLQFLFEYFSETQRNKGNFPGRFSGRQFSNSRSEMNVSTLELGDSALYLCASSPLAGDFYEQYFGPGTRLTVT.

The chain joins TRBV9 to TRBJ1-2, with no clear D. The CDR3 runs to 11 residues. Germline CDR1 is SGDLS and CDR2 is YYNGEE. Trimming left V 10 bases short and J 10 bases short, with 17 bases between. CDR3 nucleotides: TGTGCCTCCAAGGGAGGGATCAACTACACCTTC. Its protein is CASKGGINYTF.

The chain couples TRBV7-8 to TRBJ1-2; 12 positions agree with TRBD1. Per the germline V gene, CDR1 is SGHVS and CDR2 is FQNEAQ. The V gene end was trimmed by 5 bases and the J gene end by 8 bases; junction bases not matched to a gene: 18. CDR3 length equals 18 residues. The CDR3 bases are TGTGCCAGCAGCAGTCGACGAACCGGGACAGGGGGCCGGGAAGGCTACACCTTC. The encoded protein is CASSSRRTGTGGREGYTF.

CDR3 sequence: CASSFTLLPGLAYNEQFF. The CDR3 region has the DNA TGTGCCAGCAGCTTTACCCTCCTTCCGGGACTAGCCTACAATGAGCAGTTCTTC. The chain has TRBV7-9 and TRBJ2-1; TRBD2 agrees at 8 bases. Trimming cost V 3 bases and J 2 bases; bases outside gene matches: 12. Germline CDR1 and CDR2: SEHNR and FQNEAQ (reference sequence). The CDR3 is 18 residues long.

The rearrangement links TRBV7-9 to TRBJ2-1, with D perhaps matching TRBD1 (6 bases). V was shortened by 2 bases and J by 8 bases, with 16 bases between the two germline ends. Germline CDR1 reads SEHNR; CDR2 reads FQNEAQ (reference sequence). The CDR3 covers 15 residues. CDR3 nucleotides: TGTGCCAGCAGCTTACAGGGGATGGGGTTCCATGAGCAGTTCTTC. This encodes CASSLQGMGFHEQFF.

The rearrangement joins TRBV7-3 to TRBJ2-2; TRBD1 matches at 9 bases. J was trimmed by 4 bases and V by 0 bases; bases with no gene match: 6. Germline values: CDR1 SGHTA, CDR2 FQGTGA. The CDR3 runs 17 residues. CDR3 sequence: CASSLTTGTGSTGELFF. The CDR3, as DNA: TGTGCCAGCAGCTTAACGACGGGGACAGGGTCCACCGGGGAGCTGTTTTTT.

This clone was found once. The V call is TRBV4-3, the J call TRBJ1-1; 8 bases agree with TRBD1. This CDR3 contains 14 residues. The germline V gene encodes CDR1 LGHNA and CDR2 YSLEER. V dropped 7 bases and J dropped 1; count of bases not matched to a gene: 5. The CDR3 DNA reads as TGCGCCAGCACCTACGGGACAGGGAACACTGAAGCTTTCTTT. Protein sequence: CASTYGTGNTEAFF.

V is TRBV11-2 and J is TRBJ2-5; 13 bases align to TRBD2. V lost 1 base and J lost 4; bases outside the gene matches: 3. This CDR3 has 16 residues. From germline, CDR1 is SGHAT and CDR2 FQNNGV. DNA of the CDR3: TGTGCCAGCAGCTTAGGGGGACTAGCGGGACTAGAGACCCAGTACTTC. As protein: CASSLGGLAGLETQYF.

This sequence joins TRBV5-6 and TRBJ1-2; the D is unclear. CDR1 and CDR2 from the germline V gene are SGHDT and YYEEEE. The CDR3 length is 13 residues. Between the trimmed V and J ends, which lost 3 bases and 3 bases, there was a span of 9 bases. In nucleotides, the CDR3 is TGTGCCAGCAGCTCGGCGGGTCACTATGGCTACACCTTC. Translation: CASSSAGHYGYTF.

The gene calls are TRBV2 and TRBJ1-2; D is unresolved. Germline-derived CDR1 and CDR2 are SNHLY and FYNNEI. Between the trimmed V and J ends, which lost 8 bases and 1 base, there was a span of 11 bases. This CDR3 is built from 13 residues. The CDR3 protein is CASGLRINYGYTF. As DNA, the CDR3 is TGTGCCAGCGGATTGCGGATTAACTATGGCTACACCTTC.

V gene TRBV9 combines with J gene TRBJ2-3, with D perhaps TRBD2 (5 bases). There are 14 residues in the CDR3. Germline V gene lookup returns CDR1 SGDLS and CDR2 YYNGEE. Between the trimmed V and J ends, which lost 0 bases and 0 bases, there was a span of 5 bases. The CDR3 DNA sequence: TGTGCCAGCAGCGTAGGGACTAGCACAGATACGCAGTATTTT. Amino acids: CASSVGTSTDTQYF.

CDR3 sequence reads: CASSLATPFTNTGELFF. CDR3 coding DNA: TGTGCCAGCAGCTTAGCAACTCCTTTTACGAACACCGGGGAGCTGTTTTTT. The rearrangement joins TRBV7-9 to TRBJ2-2; the D is unclear. Germline-derived CDR1 and CDR2 are SEHNR and FQNEAQ (reference sequence). CDR3 length: 17 residues. Trimming cost V 0 bases and J 0 bases, with 11 bases left between them.

The V gene is TRBV15, the J gene TRBJ1-1; 7 nucleotides align to TRBD1. Germline lookup yields CDR1 LNHNV and CDR2 YYDKDF (reference sequence). V shed 3 bases and J 1 base; nucleotides not matched to a gene: 5. The CDR3 covers 15 residues. The chain's CDR3 is CATSRRTGRNTEAFF. CDR3 DNA sequence: TGTGCCACCAGCAGGAGGACAGGCCGGAACACTGAAGCTTTCTTT.